This TCR beta chain stems from a study of cytotoxic CD8 clonotypes in ibrutinib-treated CLL. About the study: Response samples were obtained once patients had received a median about 12 months of treatment, range 6 to 36. The study recorded mean values of approximately 260,000 productive templates and 94,082 productive rearrangements per sample. The study's findings and limits: Contraction or stability on treatment characterized the public clonotypes, which were uncommon. Clonality measured at baseline exceeded age-matched healthy donors, tracking circulating CD8+ T-cell counts.

This clone was seen more than once but under ten times. What it recognizes is unknown. V shed 1 base and J shed 5 bases, with 16 bases lying between them. This CDR3 is built from 16 residues. Germline values: CDR1 LGHNA, CDR2 YNFKEQ. The table came from immunoSEQ multiplex PCR; TCRdb's copy has only in-frame clones and leaves some out. The table shows about 120,000 clones, with about 58% occurring only once. Sequencing was performed on PBMCs, taken after 24 months of ibrutinib treatment. This clonotype was sampled from a human donor with chronic lymphocytic leukemia. The chain joins TRBV4-2 to TRBJ2-3, with D perhaps matching TRBD1 or TRBD2 (6 bases each). CDR3 residues: CASSQAHPGGLDTQYF. The DNA of the CDR3 is TGTGCCAGCAGCCAAGCTCACCCCGGGGGCCTAGATACGCAGTATTTT.